One and the same sample provided the 27 T cell receptor beta chains below, sequenced in a study of T-cell memory formation after mild COVID-19. TCRdb re-derived calls from the 5' RACE reads in MiXCR, one entry per CDR3 protein. The sample shows around 530,000 distinct CDR3 sequences, 20% to 25% of them seen only once. Sequenced: PBMCs or a T cell subset sorted from them (not recorded which). The receptors come from an adult woman who had mild COVID-19 (a few samples of this study predate the infection). Cell type and time point are not known.

This clonotype was observed a handful of times. This rearrangement joins TRBV18 to TRBJ1-1, with D hard to call. CDR1 is KGHSH, CDR2 LQKENI, per germline. This CDR3 comprises 11 residues. The V end lost 6 bases, the J end lost 8 bases, and 10 bases lay between the germline ends. The CDR3 DNA follows: TGTGCCAGCTCCACCGGGGTAGAAGCTTTCTTT. Amino acids: CASSTGVEAFF.

The sample holds many counts of this clonotype. J is TRBJ2-1 and V is TRBV3-2; the table's D call, TRBD2, was not checked against the DNA. TRBV3-2 is listed as a pseudogene. The CDR3 spans 18 residues. CDR3 in DNA: TGTGCCAGCAGCCAAGTTGCGGCGGGAGGGCCCCCCTACAATGAGCAGTTCTTC. This translates into CASSQVAAGGPPYNEQFF.

The chain's CDR3 is CASSKGTGRGDEQFF. CDR3 in DNA: TGCGCCAGCAGCAAAGGGACAGGTCGGGGGGATGAGCAGTTCTTC. The chain employs TRBV5-1 and TRBJ2-1, with D perhaps matching TRBD1 (8 bases). There are 15 residues in the CDR3. The V end was cut by 4 bases, the J end by 8 bases, with 19 bases between. The germline V gene has CDR1 SGHRS and CDR2 YFSETQ.

This clonotype was observed a few times. The V gene is TRBV24-1, the J gene TRBJ2-5; D ambiguous. Germline lookup yields CDR1 KGHDR and CDR2 SFDVKD. The CDR3 covers 15 residues. Trimming left V 6 bases short and J 7 bases short, with 20 bases between. The CDR3 DNA follows: TGTGCCACCAGTTCCTCCAAGATCGGCCTTGTGACCCAGTACTTC. Protein: CATSSSKIGLVTQYF.

Only a few counts were recorded for this clonotype. The chain has TRBV20-1 and TRBJ2-5; TRBD2 matches 7 bases. CDR3 size: 14 residues. Germline values: CDR1 DFQATT, CDR2 SNEGSKA (reference sequence). V dropped 3 bases and J dropped 2; count of bases not matched to a gene: 6. The CDR3 DNA follows: TGCAGTGCTAGGGGGGAGGGCTTACAAGAGACCCAGTACTTC. Translating gives CSARGEGLQETQYF.

The chain uses TRBV24-1 and TRBJ2-3; 9 bases are a match to TRBD2. This CDR3 contains 18 residues. Germline CDR1 reads KGHDR; CDR2 reads SFDVKD. With 9 bases clipped from V and 2 bases from J, the junction kept 17 bases outside the gene matches. The CDR3 DNA reads as TGTGCCACCGGTGGGACCGCGGCTAGCGGGGCATACACAGATACGCAGTATTTT. Its protein product is CATGGTAASGAYTDTQYF.

The chain recombines TRBV12-3 or TRBV12-4 with TRBJ2-2, with 13 bases fitting TRBD2. Unmatched junction bases numbered 14, after V lost 5 bases and J lost 8 bases. CDR3 length: 18 amino acids. Here the CDR3 DNA reads TGTGCCAGCAGTCCCTCCTTGACTAGCGGGGGGAACTCAGGGGAGCTGTTTTTT. This encodes CASSPSLTSGGNSGELFF.

The rearrangement links TRBV30 to TRBJ2-2; 12 bases line up with TRBD1. The V gene's germline CDR1 is GTSNPN and CDR2 SVGIG (reference sequence). The CDR3 sequence is 21 residues long. The V and J ends lost 2 bases and 1 base, in that order; junction bases with no gene match: 17. The CDR3 region has the DNA TGTGCCTGGAGTTTCTCATTCTCCGGGACAGGGGGCGGGTTGAACACCGGGGAGCTGTTTTTT. This codes for CAWSFSFSGTGGGLNTGELFF.

V gene TRBV12-3 or TRBV12-4 combines with J gene TRBJ2-3, with a weak D call TRBD2 (6 bases). The CDR3 has 13 amino acids. The V end was cut by 7 bases, the J end by 6 bases, with 14 bases between. The CDR3 sequence: CASNSGSGDTQYF. The CDR3 DNA follows: TGTGCCAGCAACTCGGGGAGCGGGGATACGCAGTATTTT.

The chain's CDR3 is CASSHRTGSGYTF. CDR3 in DNA: TGTGCCAGCAGCCACCGAACAGGGTCTGGCTACACCTTC. The genes are TRBV7-9 and TRBJ1-2, with D possibly being TRBD1 (6 bases). Germline lookup yields CDR1 SEHNR and CDR2 FQNEAQ (reference sequence). With 5 bases removed from V and 7 bases from J, the gap between germline ends came to 14 bases. CDR3 size: 13 residues.

The CDR3 region has the DNA TGCGCCAGCAGCCCACCGGGACTTTCGGATGAAGCTTTCTTT. Protein product: CASSPPGLSDEAFF. V and J are TRBV4-1 and TRBJ1-1, with a weak D call TRBD1 (5 bases). The germline V gene encodes CDR1 MGHRA and CDR2 YSYEKL. This CDR3 contains 14 residues. The V and J ends lost 4 bases and 7 bases respectively, with 16 bases between them.

The V gene is TRBV6-5, the J gene TRBJ2-3; D is undetermined. The V end was cut by 4 bases, the J end by 6 bases, with 14 bases between. There are 14 residues in the CDR3. The V gene's germline CDR1 is MNHEY and CDR2 SVGAGI. The CDR3 DNA follows: TGTGCCAGCAGTTTGGGAATAGCAGCGGATACGCAGTATTTT. It is translated as CASSLGIAADTQYF.

This clonotype occurred once. The chain joins TRBV5-1 to TRBJ1-1; unclear D gene. The CDR3 loop spans 13 amino acids. Between the trimmed V and J ends, which lost 2 bases and 7 bases, there was a span of 12 bases. Germline values: CDR1 SGHRS, CDR2 YFSETQ. The CDR3 DNA sequence: TGCGCCAGCAGCTTTTCGGACGGGCGTGAAGCTTTCTTT. Its protein product is CASSFSDGREAFF.

CDR3 DNA sequence: TGCGCGCACCTTTTATGGCGGGGGAACTGTCGGGAGCAGTACTTC. Encoded protein: CAHLLWRGNCREQYF. The chain couples TRBV5-1 to TRBJ2-7; 7 bases match TRBD2. From germline, CDR1 is SGHRS and CDR2 YFSETQ. This CDR3 has 15 residues. Full variable domain (rest looked up from reference TRBV5-1 and TRBJ2-7): KAGVTQTPRYLIKTRGQQVTLSCSPISGHRSVSWYQQTPGQGLQFLFEYFSETQRNKGNFPGRFSGRQFSNSRSEMNVSTLELGDSALYLCAHLLWRGNCREQYFGPGTRLTVT.

V gene TRBV7-3 combines with J gene TRBJ2-2; D may be TRBD1 (5 bases). The CDR3 extends over 13 amino acids. Germline V lookup: CDR1 SGHTA, CDR2 FQGTGA. Trimming cost V 7 bases and J 4 bases, with 10 bases left between them. CDR3 sequence: CASTSGSTGELFF. CDR3 sequence (DNA): TGTGCCAGCACTTCAGGGTCCACCGGGGAGCTGTTTTTT.

This sequence joins TRBV7-2 and TRBJ2-3; D is ambiguous. The CDR3 has 14 residues. V lost 5 bases and J 2 bases, leaving 11 bases between the germline ends. Germline CDR1 and CDR2: SGHTA and FQGNSA. In nucleotides, the CDR3 is TGTGCCAGCAGCCCCCACCGTGCCACAGATACGCAGTATTTT. Translated, it gives CASSPHRATDTQYF.

The gene calls are TRBV5-5 and TRBJ2-1, with 12 bases matching TRBD2. Looked up from germline, CDR1 is SGHKS and CDR2 is YYEKEE (reference sequence). The CDR3 totals 15 residues. Trimming took 2 bases from V and 9 from J; bases not matched to a gene: 6. The CDR3 nucleotides are TGTGCCAGCAGCTTAGGGGGGACTAGCGGGTTTGAGCAGTTCTTC. Translating gives CASSLGGTSGFEQFF.

This chain links TRBV7-9 with TRBJ2-3, with TRBD2 matching over 7 bases. Per the germline V gene, CDR1 is SEHNR and CDR2 is FQNEAQ (reference sequence). This CDR3 contains 15 residues. V trimming: 5 bases; J trimming: 4 bases; junction bases outside the gene matches: 9. The CDR3 protein is CASSEGGSWADTQYF. The CDR3 region has the DNA TGTGCCAGCAGCGAGGGAGGGAGTTGGGCAGATACGCAGTATTTT.

The chain couples TRBV7-2 to TRBJ1-6, with 7 bases identical to TRBD1. J gave up 6 bases and V 2 bases, and 7 bases lay outside the gene matches. Germline V gene lookup returns CDR1 SGHTA and CDR2 FQGNSA. The CDR3 runs to 16 residues. CDR3 amino acids: CASSLSGAGGNSPLHF. The CDR3 nucleotides read TGTGCCAGCAGCTTATCAGGGGCAGGGGGTAATTCACCCCTCCACTTT.

The V call is TRBV6-2 or TRBV6-3, the J call TRBJ2-2; TRBD1 matches at 7 bases. V trimming: 0 bases; J trimming: 5 bases; junction bases outside the gene matches: 3. CDR3 length: 15 residues. Germline CDR1 MNHEY, CDR2 SVGEGT. The CDR3 coding sequence is TGTGCCAGCAGTTACTCGACAGGGTTTACCGGGGAGCTGTTTTTT. Translation: CASSYSTGFTGELFF.

The genes are TRBV4-2 and TRBJ2-1; no clear D. Per the germline V gene, CDR1 is LGHNA and CDR2 is YNFKEQ. The CDR3 has 18 residues. The V gene lost 3 bases and the J gene lost 0 bases, with 18 bases spanning the gap. CDR3 sequence (DNA): TGTGCCAGCAGCCACAGACGCCTCGGCAAAAGCTCCTACAATGAGCAGTTCTTC. Its protein product is CASSHRRLGKSSYNEQFF.

This clonotype came up a few times. The chain employs TRBV7-2 and TRBJ2-7; 8 nucleotides line up with TRBD2. The CDR3 sequence is 17 residues long. V was pared by 4 bases and J by 8 bases, with 19 bases of the junction left unmatched. Germline V gene data show CDR1 as SGHTA and CDR2 as FQGNSA. CDR3 in amino acids: CASSSSLYPSGSTQQYF. DNA for the CDR3: TGTGCCAGCAGCTCCAGCCTTTACCCTAGCGGGTCTACGCAGCAGTACTTC.

This chain joins TRBV29-1 and TRBJ2-1; D unresolved. Germline V gene data show CDR1 as SQVTM and CDR2 as ANQGSEA. The CDR3 consists of 13 residues. V was shortened by 4 bases and J by 0 bases, with 7 bases between the two germline ends. CDR3: CSVGGFSYNEQFF. CDR3 nucleotides: TGCAGCGTTGGTGGGTTCTCCTACAATGAGCAGTTCTTC.

V is TRBV2 and J is TRBJ1-6; 9 bases map to TRBD1. The CDR3 has 15 residues. From germline, CDR1 is SNHLY and CDR2 FYNNEI. J was trimmed by 10 bases and V by 6 bases; bases with no gene match: 10. DNA for the CDR3: TGTGCCAGCAGCGGATCCGGGACAGGGAGGTCACCCCTCCACTTT. Translation gives CASSGSGTGRSPLHF.

The chain joins TRBV30 to TRBJ2-7; D gene uncertain. The V gene lost 1 base and the J gene lost 8 bases, with 9 bases spanning the gap. The CDR3 loop spans 11 amino acids. Germline CDR1 and CDR2: GTSNPN and SVGIG (reference sequence). Here the CDR3 DNA reads TGTGCCTGGAGTGGCGCAGCGCAGCAGTACTTC. As protein: CAWSGAAQQYF.

The chain couples TRBV5-6 to TRBJ2-7; a possible D gene is TRBD2 (7 bases). Germline loops: CDR1 SGHDT, CDR2 YYEEEE. V gave up 4 bases and J gave up 7 bases, with 15 bases separating them. This CDR3 comprises 13 residues. Written as DNA, the CDR3 is TGTGCCAGCAGCCTGACCGGGGGGCCTGAGCAGTACTTC. As protein: CASSLTGGPEQYF.

This clonotype was counted ten times or more. V gene TRBV5-1 combines with J gene TRBJ1-1; tentatively, D is TRBD1 (5 bases). The germline CDR1 and CDR2 sequences are SGHRS and YFSETQ. V was clipped by 1 base and J by 4 bases, with 11 bases between them. The CDR3 has 14 residues. The CDR3 loop reads CASSLWGLGTEAFF. CDR3 in DNA: TGCGCCAGCAGCTTGTGGGGCTTGGGCACTGAAGCTTTCTTT.